This record looks at one T cell receptor beta chain sequence and its context. The antigen is unknown. This entry is derived from a study of Tregs in tolerant kidney transplant recipients. Across the whole study: The nonmyeloablative bone marrow transplants came from related graft donors, with transient mixed chimerism.

Study-wide findings and caveats: Activated donor B cell expansion appeared to reveal the most relevant donor-specific TCRbeta repertoire. Nucleotide sequences could not be compared across some patients' samples due to primer changes.

Germline assignment: CDR1 LGHNA and CDR2 YSLEER. Trimming removed 1 base at V and 0 bases at J, with 7 bases between. This CDR3 comprises 14 residues. Unstimulated Tregs (CD4+CD25+CD127-) and CD4+CD25- non-Tregs were sorted from PBMCs. Sequencing was performed with immunoSEQ multiplex PCR; in TCRdb, only in-frame clones are kept and a portion is missing. The data contain tens of thousands of clones, 95% to 98% of them seen just once; the ten biggest clones take up about 0.5%. The V call is TRBV4-3, the J call TRBJ2-7, with a possible D match to TRBD1 (5 bases). The sample here was CD4+ T cells from blood, taken before the transplant. The clonotype originates from a human donor who received a combined kidney and bone marrow transplant. The CDR3 nucleotides are TGCGCCAGCAGCCAAGGCGACAGCTCCTACGAGCAGTACTTC. Translation: CASSQGDSSYEQYF.